This T cell receptor (beta chain) was sequenced during a study of type 1 and type 2 diabetes patients. There are a few counts of this clonotype. Amplification started from genomic DNA. Amplification of the beta chain CDR3 used 30 forward and 13 reverse multiplex primers. TCRdb reanalysed the multiplex PCR reads using MiXCR and keeps one entry per CDR3 protein. The sample holds under 300,000 distinct CDR3 sequences, over 45% seen once. The CDR3 is 13 residues long. Germline-derived CDR1 and CDR2 are SNHLY and FYNNEI. V gave up 8 bases and J gave up 3 bases, with 12 bases separating them. Sequenced input: peripheral blood mononuclear cells (PBMCs). The TCR was taken from a man aged 18 to 30 with type 2 diabetes. This chain joins TRBV2 and TRBJ2-3; D is unresolved. The chain's CDR3 is CASGLVRTDTQYF. The CDR3 bases are TGTGCCAGCGGGCTAGTACGGACAGATACGCAGTATTTT.